The clone carrying this T cell receptor (beta chain) was recorded a few times. Its antigen is as yet unknown. This record belongs to a study of T cell repertoires in aging, cancer and after chemotherapy. Across the whole study: Paired samples before and after chemotherapy came from glioblastoma patients receiving temozolomide-based therapy. Whole-study findings and limits: Untreated cancer patients had significantly lower blood TCR diversity than age-matched healthy donors. Loss of evenness, beyond lost richness, contributed to age-related TCR diversity decline in cancer patients. The repertoire data cannot show anything about immunological memory following chemotherapy.

TRB rearrangements spanning V, D and J were amplified using mixed TRB-A/B primers. TCRdb ran MiXCR on the multiplex PCR reads and lists one entry per CDR3 protein. The sample holds around 1,900 distinct CDR3 sequences, roughly 23% seen once. V was pared by 1 base and J by 5 bases, with 4 bases of the junction left unmatched. Germline CDR1 reads DFQATT; CDR2 reads SNEGSKA (reference sequence). The CDR3 length is 13 residues. The template was genomic DNA from peripheral blood, not RNA. The receptor was isolated from a human donor with a solid tumor. The chain uses TRBV20-1 and TRBJ2-5; 7 nucleotides align to TRBD2. The sample was blood. The CDR3 sequence: CSARGEGGETQYF. The CDR3 DNA reads TGCAGTGCTAGAGGGGAGGGAGGGGAGACCCAGTACTTC.